The 14 T cell receptor beta chains reported below all come from one sample, sequenced in a study of T-cell memory formation after mild COVID-19. TCRdb recomputed calls from the 5' RACE reads with MiXCR, one row per CDR3 protein. The sample lists some 65,000 distinct CDR3 sequences, over 15% occurring once. The specimen was PBMCs or a T cell subset sorted from them (not recorded which). The receptors were sampled from an adult woman who had mild COVID-19 (a few samples of this study predate the infection). Cell type and time point are not known.

V gene TRBV5-3 combines with J gene TRBJ2-5; no clear D gene. TRBV5-3 is flagged as an ORF with uncertain function. Trimming cost V 5 bases and J 2 bases, with 16 bases left between them. This CDR3 is 15 amino acids long. CDR3 nucleotide sequence: TGTGCCAGAAGACCACCGGGCCATCTTCAAGAGACCCAGTACTTC. Residues: CARRPPGHLQETQYF.

This clonotype appeared a few times. The chain joins TRBV6-5 to TRBJ1-4; D is possibly TRBD1 (6 bases). V dropped 4 bases and J dropped 4 bases, with 19 bases sitting between them. The CDR3 totals 17 residues. Germline loops: CDR1 MNHEY, CDR2 SVGAGI. For the CDR3, the DNA is TGTGCCAGCAGTTTTTTTGGACCCGGGGGCAGTAATGAAAAACTGTTTTTT. Its protein is CASSFFGPGGSNEKLFF.

V gene TRBV6-2 or TRBV6-3 combines with J gene TRBJ2-3; D is unresolved. Deletions cut 2 bases from V and 2 bases from J, with 8 bases between. Germline values: CDR1 MNHEY, CDR2 SVGEGT. This CDR3 spans 14 amino acids. DNA for the CDR3: TGTGCCAGCAGTTACGAGCGCCTCACAGATACGCAGTATTTT. Amino acids: CASSYERLTDTQYF.

This chain links TRBV12-3 or TRBV12-4 with TRBJ2-2; D might be TRBD1 (6 bases). This CDR3 is 13 amino acids long. The V gene lost 5 bases and the J gene lost 5 bases, with 9 bases spanning the gap. CDR3 DNA sequence: TGTGCCAGCAGTAATCAGGGGACCGGGGAGCTGTTTTTT. Residues: CASSNQGTGELFF.

A few counts support this clonotype. The chain links TRBV5-1 to TRBJ2-3; D perhaps matches TRBD2 (5 bases). Trimming stripped 2 bases from V and 3 bases from J, with 16 bases between. Germline CDR1 SGHRS, CDR2 YFSETQ. This CDR3 region has 16 residues. In DNA, the CDR3 is TGCGCCAGCAGCTTCGGAAGAGCGTGGGAGACAGATACGCAGTATTTT. Protein: CASSFGRAWETDTQYF.

This rearrangement joins TRBV3-1 to TRBJ2-3; TRBD2 aligns across 10 bases. The CDR3 covers 20 residues. CDR1 LGHDT and CDR2 YNNKEL come from the germline V gene (reference sequence). The V and J ends lost 0 bases and 3 bases, in that order; junction bases with no gene match: 15. CDR3 sequence: CASSQDGIAGQREGTDTQYF. The DNA of the CDR3 is TGTGCCAGCAGCCAAGATGGAATCGCGGGCCAGCGGGAGGGAACAGATACGCAGTATTTT.

The genes are TRBV3-1 and TRBJ2-2; 8 bases align to TRBD1. The CDR3 totals 15 residues. Germline V CDR1 and CDR2: LGHDT, YNNKEL (reference sequence). The V gene end was trimmed by 5 bases and the J gene end by 4 bases; junction bases not matched to a gene: 6. The CDR3 loop reads CASSSTGGRTGELFF. CDR3 DNA sequence: TGTGCCAGCAGCTCAACAGGGGGACGCACCGGGGAGCTGTTTTTT.

The chain recombines TRBV5-1 with TRBJ2-7, with 7 bases identical to TRBD1. CDR1 is SGHRS and CDR2 is YFSETQ in the germline V gene. Trimming cost V 2 bases and J 3 bases; bases outside gene matches: 5. The CDR3 runs 14 residues. DNA for the CDR3: TGCGCCAGCAGCTTTGGACAGGTTCACTACGAGCAGTACTTC. Translated: CASSFGQVHYEQYF.

The chain is built from TRBV7-9 and TRBJ2-1; D uncertain. Germline values: CDR1 SEHNR, CDR2 FQNEAQ (reference sequence). This CDR3 has 12 residues. V lost 5 bases and J 12 bases, leaving 14 bases between the germline ends. The CDR3 nucleotides read TGTGCCAGCAGCCCCCAACCTCCGCCGCAGTTCTTC. This translates into CASSPQPPPQFF.

This clonotype was counted only a few times. The V call is TRBV7-9, the J call TRBJ2-3, with 10 bases aligning to TRBD2. There are 20 residues in the CDR3. V trimming: 5 bases; J trimming: 2 bases; junction bases outside the gene matches: 19. The V gene's germline CDR1 is SEHNR and CDR2 FQNEAQ (reference sequence). The CDR3 DNA reads as TGTGCCAGCAGCCCCATTTTAGCGGGGGGCCAAGTAAGGAACACAGATACGCAGTATTTT. Its protein product is CASSPILAGGQVRNTDTQYF.

This clonotype occurred a few times. The chain recombines TRBV4-1 with TRBJ2-1, with 15 bases lining up with TRBD2. This CDR3 has 17 residues. V was clipped by 5 bases and J by 4 bases; unmatched bases: 6. CDR1 is MGHRA, CDR2 YSYEKL, per germline. CDR3 loop: CASSTRTSGGEYNEQFF. In nucleotides, the CDR3 is TGCGCCAGCAGCACCCGGACTAGCGGGGGGGAATACAATGAGCAGTTCTTC.

V is TRBV7-6 and J is TRBJ2-7, with 9 bases lining up with TRBD1. The J segment lost 2 bases and the V segment lost 3 bases, leaving 2 bases of the junction unmatched. Germline V gives CDR1 SGHVS, CDR2 FNYEAQ. The CDR3 sequence is 14 residues long. Here the CDR3 reads CASSFGTGPYEQYF. The CDR3, as DNA: TGTGCCAGCAGCTTTGGGACAGGGCCCTACGAGCAGTACTTC.

The chain employs TRBV7-9 and TRBJ2-7, with 10 bases that match TRBD2. Germline CDR1 is SEHNR and CDR2 is FQNEAQ (reference sequence). V lost 1 base, J lost 10 bases, and 13 bases stayed unmatched. This CDR3 is built from 16 residues. The CDR3 bases are TGTGCCAGCAGCTTAGTCAGTCTGCGGCTAGCGGGAGACCAGTACTTC. It yields the protein CASSLVSLRLAGDQYF.

This clonotype was picked up many times. The chain recombines TRBV6-5 with TRBJ2-5; 11 bases line up with TRBD1. Losses at the gene ends were 1 base for V and 5 bases for J; bases not matched to a gene: 6. Germline V lookup: CDR1 MNHEY, CDR2 SVGAGI. The CDR3 is made up of 16 amino acids. The CDR3 DNA reads as TGTGCCAGCAGTTACTATGGGACAGGGGGTAGGGAGACCCAGTACTTC. This codes for CASSYYGTGGRETQYF.